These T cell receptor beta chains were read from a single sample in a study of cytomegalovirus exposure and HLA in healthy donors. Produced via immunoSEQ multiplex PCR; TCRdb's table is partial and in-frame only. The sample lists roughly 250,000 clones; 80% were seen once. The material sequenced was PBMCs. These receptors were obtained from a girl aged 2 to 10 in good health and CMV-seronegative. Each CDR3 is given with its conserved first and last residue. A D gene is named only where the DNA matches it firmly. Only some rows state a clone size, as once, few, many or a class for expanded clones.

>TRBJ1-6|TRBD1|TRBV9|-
CASSVEGTGDSPLHF
TGTGCCAGCAGCGTAGAGGGGACAGGGGATTCACCCCTCCACTTT
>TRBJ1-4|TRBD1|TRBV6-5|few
CASRTGTVQEKLFF
TGTGCCAGCAGGACAGGGACAGTTCAGGAAAAACTGTTTTTT
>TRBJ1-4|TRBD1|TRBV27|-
CANHLDRGNEKLFF
TGTGCCAACCACCTAGACAGGGGGAATGAAAAACTGTTTTTT
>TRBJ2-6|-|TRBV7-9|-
CSSSLARTPGTTGANVLTF
TGTTCCAGCAGCTTAGCGAGGACACCAGGTACTACTGGGGCCAACGTCCTGACTTTC
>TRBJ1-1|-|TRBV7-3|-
CASSKQMNTEAFF
TGTGCCAGCAGCAAACAGATGAACACTGAAGCTTTCTTT
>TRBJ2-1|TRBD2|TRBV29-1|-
CSVEDHSGRLSYNEQFF
TGCAGCGTTGAAGATCATAGCGGGAGGCTGTCCTACAATGAGCAGTTCTTC
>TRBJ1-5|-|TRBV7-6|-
CASSEEAGLHQPQHF
TGTGCCAGCAGCGAAGAGGCCGGTCTCCATCAGCCCCAGCATTTT
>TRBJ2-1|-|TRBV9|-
CASSTGVEQFF
TGTGCCAGCAGCACCGGAGTTGAGCAGTTCTTC
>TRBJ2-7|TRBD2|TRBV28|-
CASRPISRDYLSYEQYF
TGTGCCAGCAGACCTATATCCCGGGACTACCTGTCCTACGAGCAGTACTTC
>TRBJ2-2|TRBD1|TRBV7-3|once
CASSLRQGVGTGELFF
TGTGCCAGCAGCTTACGACAGGGGGTCGGCACCGGGGAGCTGTTTTTT
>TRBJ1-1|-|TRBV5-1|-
CASSLGYRAKGTEAFF
TGCGCCAGCAGCTTGGGGTACAGGGCCAAGGGCACTGAAGCTTTCTTT
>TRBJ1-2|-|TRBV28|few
CATHLEIHGYTF
TGTGCCACCCACCTCGAGATTCATGGCTACACCTTC
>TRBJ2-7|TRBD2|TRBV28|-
CANSPSGLTYEQYF
TGTGCCAACTCCCCTAGCGGACTTACCTACGAGCAGTACTTC
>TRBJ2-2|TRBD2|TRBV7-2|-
CASSFRLAGDPGELFF
TGTGCCAGCAGCTTCCGGCTAGCGGGAGACCCCGGGGAGCTGTTTTTT
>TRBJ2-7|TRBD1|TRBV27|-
CASSPSGTGPYEQYF
TGTGCCAGCAGTCCCTCCGGGACAGGACCCTACGAGCAGTACTTC
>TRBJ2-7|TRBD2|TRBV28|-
CASSPGTSGSPFYEQYF
TGTGCCAGCAGTCCGGGGACTAGCGGGAGTCCTTTCTACGAGCAGTACTTC
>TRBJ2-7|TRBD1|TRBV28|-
CASTMGQGPAEQYF
TGTGCCAGCACTATGGGACAGGGTCCCGCGGAGCAGTACTTC
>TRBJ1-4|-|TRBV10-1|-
CASSVMGGTGEKLFF
TGCGCCAGCAGTGTAATGGGAGGGACCGGGGAAAAACTGTTTTTT
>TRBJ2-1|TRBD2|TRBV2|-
CASKETSGFNEQFF
TGTGCCAGCAAGGAGACTAGCGGATTTAATGAGCAGTTCTTC
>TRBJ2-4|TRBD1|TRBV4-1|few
CASSHTMSRGSKNIQYF
TGCGCCAGCAGCCACACGATGAGCAGGGGGTCCAAAAACATTCAGTACTTC
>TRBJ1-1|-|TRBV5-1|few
CASSLGTVNDLEAFF
TGCGCCAGCAGCTTGGGGACAGTTAATGATCTTGAAGCTTTCTTT
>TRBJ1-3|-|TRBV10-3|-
CAISKTGFSGNTIYF
TGTGCCATCAGTAAAACAGGTTTCTCTGGAAACACCATATATTTT
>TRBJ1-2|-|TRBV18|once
CASSPPSNYGYTF
TGTGCCAGCTCACCACCGAGTAACTATGGCTACACCTTC
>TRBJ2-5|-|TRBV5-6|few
CASSPQGGVKTQYF
TGTGCCAGCAGCCCCCAGGGTGGGGTGAAGACCCAGTACTTC
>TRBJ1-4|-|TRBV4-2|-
CASSQDRLLRGEKLFF
TGTGCCAGCAGCCAAGATCGACTGCTCCGGGGTGAAAAACTGTTTTTT
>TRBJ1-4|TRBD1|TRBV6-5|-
CASSYRQGNEKLFF
TGTGCCAGCAGTTATAGACAGGGGAATGAAAAACTGTTTTTT